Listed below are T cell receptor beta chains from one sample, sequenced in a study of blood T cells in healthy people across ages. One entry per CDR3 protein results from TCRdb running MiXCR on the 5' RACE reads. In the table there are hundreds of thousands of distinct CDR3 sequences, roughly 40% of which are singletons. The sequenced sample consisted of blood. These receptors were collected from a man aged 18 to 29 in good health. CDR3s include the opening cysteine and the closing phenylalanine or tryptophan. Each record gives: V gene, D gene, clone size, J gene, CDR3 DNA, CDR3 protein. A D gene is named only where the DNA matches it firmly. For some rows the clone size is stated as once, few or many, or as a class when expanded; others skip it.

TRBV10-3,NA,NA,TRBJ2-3,TGTGCCATCAGTGAGAGGGGAGATACGCAGTATTTT,CAISERGDTQYF
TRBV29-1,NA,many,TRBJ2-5,TGCAGCGCCAACCCAGGGGAAGAGACCCAGTACTTC,CSANPGEETQYF
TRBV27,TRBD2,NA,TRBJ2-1,TGTGCCAGCCGGCGGACTAGGGTATGGGACAATGAGCAGTTCTTC,CASRRTRVWDNEQFF
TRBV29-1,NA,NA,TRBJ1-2,TGCAGCGTGGACGGATACTATGGCTACACCTTC,CSVDGYYGYTF
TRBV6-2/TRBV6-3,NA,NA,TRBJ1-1,TGTGCCAGCAGTTACCCCCCCACTGAAGCTTTCTTT,CASSYPPTEAFF
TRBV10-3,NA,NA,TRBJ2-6,TGTGCCATCAGTGGTCCGGGTGGGGGGAACACTGGGGCCAACGTCCTGACTTTC,CAISGPGGGNTGANVLTF
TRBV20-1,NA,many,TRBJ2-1,TGCAGTGCTAGGGGACGTCGTGGTGGCGGCAATGAGCAGTTCTTC,CSARGRRGGGNEQFF
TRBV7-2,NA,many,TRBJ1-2,TGTGCCAGCAGCTTAGATCCGGAACGTGGCTACACCTTC,CASSLDPERGYTF
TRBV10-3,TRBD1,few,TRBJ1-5,TGTGCCATCAGTACAGACAGGGGGTATCAGCCCCAGCATTTT,CAISTDRGYQPQHF
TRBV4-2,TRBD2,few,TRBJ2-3,TGTGCCAGCAGCCGCGGGGCTAGCGGGGGGCCAAAAACAGATACGCAGTATTTT,CASSRGASGGPKTDTQYF
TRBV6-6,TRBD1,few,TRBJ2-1,TGTGCCAGCAGTTACCTGGGACAGGCCTACAATGAGCAGTTCTTC,CASSYLGQAYNEQFF
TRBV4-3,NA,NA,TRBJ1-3,TGCGCCAGCAGCAAAAGGGGGGAAAACACCATATATTTT,CASSKRGENTIYF
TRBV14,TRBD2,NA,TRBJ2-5,TGTGCCAGCAGCCAAGAACAGCGGGGGGTTCTTGGGGGACAAGAGACCCAGTACTTC,CASSQEQRGVLGGQETQYF
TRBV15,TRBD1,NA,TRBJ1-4,TGTGCCACTAGCAGAAGGACCGGGACAGGGAGCGAAAAACTGTTTTTT,CATSRRTGTGSEKLFF
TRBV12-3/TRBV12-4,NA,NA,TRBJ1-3,TGTGCCAACAAATTCGCTGGAAACACCATATATTTT,CANKFAGNTIYF
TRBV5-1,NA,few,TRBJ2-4,TGCGCCAGCAGCCCCTCCTCCGACAGGAAAAACATTCAGTACTTC,CASSPSSDRKNIQYF
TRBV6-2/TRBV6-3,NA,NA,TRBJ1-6,TGTGCCAGCAGTTACTGGGACACCAATAATTCACCCCTCCACTTT,CASSYWDTNNSPLHF
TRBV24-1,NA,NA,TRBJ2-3,TGTGCCACCAGTGACTCCCCCAGCACAGATACGCAGTATTTT,CATSDSPSTDTQYF
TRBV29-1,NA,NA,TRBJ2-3,TGCAGCGCAACAGGGAAGGATACGCAGTATTTT,CSATGKDTQYF
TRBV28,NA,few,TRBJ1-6,TGTGCCAGCAGCCCTCTAAGTCCCAGGGCTTCACCCCTCCACTTT,CASSPLSPRASPLHF
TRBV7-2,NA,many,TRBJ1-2,TGTGCCAGCAGCTCCACGGATGGCTACACCTTC,CASSSTDGYTF
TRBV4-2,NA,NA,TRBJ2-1,TGTGCCAGCAGCCAAGAGGCGGGCCAGCACAATGAGCAGTTCTTC,CASSQEAGQHNEQFF
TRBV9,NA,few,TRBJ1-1,TGTGCCAGCAGCGTAGGGGGCGCGCACACTGAAGCTTTCTTT,CASSVGGAHTEAFF
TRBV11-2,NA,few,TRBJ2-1,TGTGCCAGCAGCTTAGATCGAGAGGGCAGCCGGGGCTACAATGAGCAGTTCTTC,CASSLDREGSRGYNEQFF
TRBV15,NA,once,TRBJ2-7,TGTGCCACCAGCAGAGATACTTTGTACAATGAGCAGTACTTC,CATSRDTLYNEQYF
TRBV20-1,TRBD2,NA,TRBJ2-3,TGCAGTGCTCGGGGGGGGGTCAGCACAGATACGCAGTATTTT,CSARGGVSTDTQYF
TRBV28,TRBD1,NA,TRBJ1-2,TGTGCCAGCAGTACATACAGGGGAGGCTTAAGTGGCTACACCTTC,CASSTYRGGLSGYTF
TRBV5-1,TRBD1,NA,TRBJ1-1,TGCGCCAGCAGCTTGGAACAGGGGGCGCGGATGAACACTGAAGCTTTCTTT,CASSLEQGARMNTEAFF
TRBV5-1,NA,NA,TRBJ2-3,TGCGCCAGCAGCTTCCGGGCTCAAGTTAGCACAGATACGCAGTATTTT,CASSFRAQVSTDTQYF
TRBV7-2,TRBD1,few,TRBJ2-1,TGTGCCAGCAGGGGGACAGGCGCTTCCTACAATGAGCAGTTCTTC,CASRGTGASYNEQFF
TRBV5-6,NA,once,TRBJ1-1,TGTGCCAGCAGCTTGAGGGAACAGCCGAACACTGAAGCTTTCTTT,CASSLREQPNTEAFF
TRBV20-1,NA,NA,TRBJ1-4,TGCAGTGCTAGAGGATTTGGGGGCACTAATGAAAAACTGTTTTTT,CSARGFGGTNEKLFF
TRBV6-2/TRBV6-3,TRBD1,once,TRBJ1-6,TGTGCCAGCAGTCCGCCGGGACAGGGCCGTAATTCACCCCCCCACTTT,CASSPPGQGRNSPPHF
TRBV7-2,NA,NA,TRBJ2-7,TGTGCCAGCAGCTTAGCACTAGTCGGGTACGAGCAGTACTTC,CASSLALVGYEQYF
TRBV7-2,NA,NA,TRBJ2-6,TGTGCCAGCAGCGTCGGACAGTCTGGGGCCAACGTCCTGACTTTC,CASSVGQSGANVLTF
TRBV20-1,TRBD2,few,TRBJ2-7,TGCAGTGCTACAGCCTCACTAGCGGGGACAACCTACGAGCAGTACTTC,CSATASLAGTTYEQYF